The entry that follows covers one T cell receptor (beta chain) sequence. This sample was included in a study of blood T cell repertoires in COVID-19. Per germline, CDR1 MNHEY and CDR2 SVGAGI. Trimming left V 6 bases short and J 4 bases short, with 13 bases between. The CDR3 has 14 residues. Clones were sequenced by immunoSEQ multiplex PCR, and TCRdb holds only the in-frame ones, with some missing. Among more than 85,000 clones listed, 70% to 85% were seen once. The rearrangement uses TRBV6-5 and TRBJ1-5, with D unclear. Material: peripheral blood. This clonotype was obtained from a woman of 80 years or more with active or convalescent COVID-19. DNA of the CDR3: TGTGCCAGCAGCCTTTTCCCCCTTAATCAGCCCCAGCATTTT. Encoded protein: CASSLFPLNQPQHF.